These T cell receptor beta chains were read from a single sample in a study of blood T cells in healthy people across ages. TCRdb reprocessed the 5' RACE reads with MiXCR, giving one entry per CDR3 protein. Of under 2,000,000 distinct CDR3 sequences listed, around 48% are singletons. Input material: blood. The receptors originated from a woman in her 40s in good health. Both conserved end residues are part of each CDR3. D genes are given only for firm matches. Only part of the rows carry a size: once, few, many, or a class if the clone is expanded.

D	size	J	V	DNA	CDR3
NA	NA	TRBJ2-7	TRBV6-2/TRBV6-3	TGTGCCAGCAGTGACGACGACTCCTACGAGCAGTACTTC	CASSDDDSYEQYF
NA	NA	TRBJ1-2	TRBV6-5	TGTGCCAGCAGTTACGGGGGGATTATAAATGGCTACACCTTC	CASSYGGIINGYTF
TRBD2	NA	TRBJ2-5	TRBV5-4	TGTGCCAGCAGCATACGGACTAGCGGGGCCTCGGAGACCCAGTACTTC	CASSIRTSGASETQYF
NA	NA	TRBJ2-7	TRBV28	TGTGCCAGCAGTGCACAGGGCTTAAGCTCCTACGAGCAGTACTTC	CASSAQGLSSYEQYF
TRBD1	NA	TRBJ2-1	TRBV28	TGTGCCAGCAGTCCGGGACAGGCGACCGCCTACAATGAGCAGTTCTTC	CASSPGQATAYNEQFF
NA	NA	TRBJ2-3	TRBV7-9	TGTGCCAGCAGCTCTCACCGGGACCTAAATACGCAGTATTTT	CASSSHRDLNTQYF
NA	NA	TRBJ2-3	TRBV21-1	TGTGCCACCAAAAAGGGGGCAGATACGCAGTATTTT	CATKKGADTQYF
NA	NA	TRBJ2-2	TRBV6-2/TRBV6-3	TGTGCCAGCAGTTATCCGCGGAGCGCGAACACCGGGGAGCTGTTTTTT	CASSYPRSANTGELFF
NA	NA	TRBJ1-2	TRBV6-6	TGTGCCAGCAGACCGGGAAGAGGGGCCGGCTACACCTTC	CASRPGRGAGYTF
TRBD2	few	TRBJ2-5	TRBV19	TGTGCCAGTAGTATGGGGGGGAGGCAGAAGGAAGAGACCCAGTACTTC	CASSMGGRQKEETQYF
TRBD1	once	TRBJ2-5	TRBV25-1	TGTGCCAGCAGTGGCGGGACAGGGGTTAAAGAGACCCAGTACTTC	CASSGGTGVKETQYF
TRBD1	NA	TRBJ2-5	TRBV7-9	TGTGCCAGCAGTCTTCAGAGACAGGGGTCAGAGACCCAGTACTTC	CASSLQRQGSETQYF
TRBD2	NA	TRBJ2-3	TRBV6-2/TRBV6-3	TGTGCCAGCAGTTGGGAACTAGCGGGGGGCACAGATACGCAGTATTTT	CASSWELAGGTDTQYF
NA	NA	TRBJ2-5	TRBV2	TGTGCCAGCTTAGGGTCCGAAGAGACCCAGTACTTC	CASLGSEETQYF
TRBD2	NA	TRBJ2-5	TRBV28	TGTGCCAGCAGTTCCTTACGGGGGACTAGCGGGGGGGCACGGGAGACCCAGTACTTC	CASSSLRGTSGGARETQYF
NA	few	TRBJ1-2	TRBV7-6	TGTGCCAGCAGCTTAGATCGGGGCAGGGGCCATGGCTACACCTTC	CASSLDRGRGHGYTF
TRBD1	NA	TRBJ1-2	TRBV6-1	TGTGCCAGCATTAGGACAGGGTACTATGGCTACACCTTC	CASIRTGYYGYTF
TRBD1	NA	TRBJ1-1	TRBV5-5	TGTGCCAGCAGCTTGGCCTGGGGACAGGGCGGGGGGATGAACACTGAAGCTTTCTTT	CASSLAWGQGGGMNTEAFF
TRBD2	NA	TRBJ2-1	TRBV7-2	TGTGCCAGCAGCTTAACAGCGGGGGGGTATGAGCAGTTCTTC	CASSLTAGGYEQFF
NA	NA	TRBJ1-1	TRBV6-2/TRBV6-3	TGTGCCAGCAGTTACTCGGGGGCCAATCGGGGAACTGAAGCTTTCTTT	CASSYSGANRGTEAFF
NA	few	TRBJ2-7	TRBV4-1	TGCGCCAGCAGCCAACTCCGGGGTAGCTACGAGCAGTACTTC	CASSQLRGSYEQYF
TRBD1	NA	TRBJ2-5	TRBV7-9	TGTGCCAGCAGCCAAGACGGCAGGGGGACCCAAGAGACCCAGTACTTC	CASSQDGRGTQETQYF
TRBD1	NA	TRBJ2-1	TRBV6-6	TGTGCCAGCATGCACAGGGGCTCCTACAATGAGCAGTTCTTC	CASMHRGSYNEQFF
TRBD2	NA	TRBJ2-7	TRBV6-2/TRBV6-3	TGTGCCAGCACCGGGACTAGCGCCTCCTACGAGCAGTACTTC	CASTGTSASYEQYF
NA	few	TRBJ2-7	TRBV21-1	TGTGCCAGCAGCAACATCTTCTATGAAAACCCCCACGAGCAGTACTTC	CASSNIFYENPHEQYF
TRBD2	NA	TRBJ2-7	TRBV3-1	TGTGCCAGCAGCAACGGGGGGGAAGGCTTCAACGAGCAGTACTTC	CASSNGGEGFNEQYF
NA	few	TRBJ2-5	TRBV11-2	TGTGCCAGCAGCTTAGACCAGGTTCGAGAGACCCAGTACTTC	CASSLDQVRETQYF
TRBD2	once	TRBJ2-1	TRBV7-6	TGTGCCAGCAGCTTGGCCCAGCGGGGGGGCCTTGGTGAGCAGTTCTTC	CASSLAQRGGLGEQFF
NA	many	TRBJ2-1	TRBV6-2/TRBV6-3	TGTGCCAGCAGTTACCTCTATAATGAGCAGTTCTTC	CASSYLYNEQFF
NA	NA	TRBJ2-5	TRBV5-1	TGCGCCAGCAGTTTTAGGAAGGGAGGAGGAGAGACCCAGTACTTC	CASSFRKGGGETQYF
NA	NA	TRBJ2-3	TRBV24-1	TGTGCCACCAGTGATTTGAGGGAAACGGGCACAGATACGCAGTATTTT	CATSDLRETGTDTQYF
TRBD2	few	TRBJ2-1	TRBV20-1	TGCAGTGCTAGATGGGACGGAGCGGGGGGCAGGTCCTATTCCTACAATGAGCAGTTCTTC	CSARWDGAGGRSYSYNEQFF
NA	NA	TRBJ2-1	TRBV20-1	TGCAGTGCTAGATTCACGAGCTCCTACAATGAGCAGTTCTTC	CSARFTSSYNEQFF